The rows below give T cell receptor beta chains drawn from one sample of a study of regulatory T cells in long-lasting Graves disease. One entry per CDR3 protein, called by TCRdb with MiXCR from the multiplex PCR reads. The sample consists of roughly 400,000 distinct CDR3 sequences, about 15% of them appearing once. This sample was shared with a second study, whose subject was T cells in Graves' hyperthyroidism and ophthalmopathy.

The sequenced sample was peripheral blood mononuclear cells (PBMCs), obtained at new diagnosis, from a patient treated with antithyroid drugs. These receptors all come from a young woman with Graves disease. Each CDR3 is given without its conserved first and last residue. The D gene is left open where the match is weak.

d_gene,v_gene,j_gene,CDR3aa
NA,TRBV9,TRBJ1-2,ASRADNYGYT
NA,TRBV28,TRBJ1-1,ASNGPKNTEAF
NA,TRBV12-3/TRBV12-4,TRBJ2-7,ASSLTDKYEQY
NA,TRBV19,TRBJ1-4,ASSISGVEVGLF
NA,TRBV28,TRBJ1-1,ASSLLRGALNTEAF
TRBD2,TRBV5-6,TRBJ2-7,ASSLIGGRNYEQY
NA,TRBV28,TRBJ2-3,ASSFSGTFFRSTDTQY
TRBD1,TRBV19,TRBJ1-1,ASSIAGGNTEAF
NA,TRBV10-1,TRBJ2-1,ASSEHAGSYNEQF
TRBD2,TRBV19,TRBJ2-7,ASRRAGVSYEQY
NA,TRBV25-1,TRBJ2-7,ASNPGTVAYEQY
TRBD2,TRBV7-3,TRBJ2-1,ASSLWGSGSLYNEQF
TRBD1,TRBV7-8,TRBJ2-2,ASSLLGGYNTGELF
TRBD2,TRBV6-9,TRBJ2-1,ASSLAGGPSYEQF
TRBD1,TRBV2,TRBJ2-3,ASSGPGQGPDTQY
TRBD1,TRBV6-5,TRBJ1-2,ASSYSGHRGGCT
TRBD2,TRBV28,TRBJ2-3,ASNSYWAGESRGSTDTQY
NA,TRBV9,TRBJ2-1,ASSVGHRRDEQF
NA,TRBV24-1,TRBJ2-1,ATSDWANEQF
NA,TRBV3-1,TRBJ2-7,ASNYIGGEQY
NA,TRBV6-2/TRBV6-3,TRBJ2-7,ASSYSLARGPYEQY
TRBD1,TRBV13,TRBJ1-1,ASSFPQQGWDTEAF
NA,TRBV12-3/TRBV12-4,TRBJ1-1,ASSNRQAQNTEAF
NA,TRBV28,TRBJ2-1,ASIEGSYNEQF
NA,TRBV7-2,TRBJ2-7,ASSLGAEYEQY